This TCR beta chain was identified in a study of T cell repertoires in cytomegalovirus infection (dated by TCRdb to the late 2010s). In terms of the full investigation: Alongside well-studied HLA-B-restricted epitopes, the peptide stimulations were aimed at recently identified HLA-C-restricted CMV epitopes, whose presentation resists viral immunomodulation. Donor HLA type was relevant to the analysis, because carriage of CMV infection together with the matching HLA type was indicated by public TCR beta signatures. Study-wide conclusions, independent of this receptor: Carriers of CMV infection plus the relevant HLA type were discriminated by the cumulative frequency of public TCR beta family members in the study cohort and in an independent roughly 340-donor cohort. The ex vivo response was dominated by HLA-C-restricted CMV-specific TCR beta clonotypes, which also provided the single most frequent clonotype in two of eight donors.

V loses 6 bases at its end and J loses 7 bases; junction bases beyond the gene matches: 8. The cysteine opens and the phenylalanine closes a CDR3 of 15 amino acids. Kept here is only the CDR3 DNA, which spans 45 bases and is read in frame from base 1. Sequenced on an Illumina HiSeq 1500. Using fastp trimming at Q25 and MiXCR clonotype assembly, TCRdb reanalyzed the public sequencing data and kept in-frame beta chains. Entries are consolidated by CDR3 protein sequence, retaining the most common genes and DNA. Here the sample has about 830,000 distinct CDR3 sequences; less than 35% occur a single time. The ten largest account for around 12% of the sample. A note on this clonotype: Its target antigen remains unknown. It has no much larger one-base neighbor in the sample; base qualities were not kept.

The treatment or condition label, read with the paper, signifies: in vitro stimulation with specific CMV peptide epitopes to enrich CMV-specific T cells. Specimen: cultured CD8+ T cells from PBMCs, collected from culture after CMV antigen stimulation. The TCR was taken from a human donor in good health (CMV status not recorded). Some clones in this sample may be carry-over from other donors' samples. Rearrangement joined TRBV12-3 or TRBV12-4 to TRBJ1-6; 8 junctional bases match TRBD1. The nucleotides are TGTGCCAGCAGGGACAGGGATGGAAAAAATTCACCCCTCCACTTT. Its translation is CASRDRDGKNSPLHF.